Below, 23 T cell receptor beta chains from the same sample are listed, as sequenced in a study of blood T cell repertoires in COVID-19. TCRdb keeps only in-frame clones here, not all; method: immunoSEQ multiplex PCR. The repertoire consists of roughly 60,000 clones, with 65% to 90% occurring once and the leading ten covering about 6%. Sequencing was done on a sample of peripheral blood. These receptors came from an older woman with acute or convalescent COVID-19.

A note on this clone: This sample also contains other DNA sequences that code for the same CDR3. The genes are TRBV7-9 and TRBJ1-2; TRBD1 agrees at 7 bases. The germline V gene encodes CDR1 SEHNR and CDR2 FQNEAQ (reference sequence). The CDR3 is 13 amino acids. V dropped 1 base and J dropped 8; count of bases not matched to a gene: 4. The CDR3 nucleotides read TGTGCCAGCAGCTTAGAGGGGGCGAACGGCTACACCTTC. Translating gives CASSLEGANGYTF.

This rearrangement joins TRBV6-6 to TRBJ2-7; TRBD2 agrees at 7 bases. The V gene end was trimmed by 6 bases and the J gene end by 12 bases; junction bases not matched to a gene: 8. In germline, CDR1 is MNHNY, CDR2 SVGAGI (reference sequence). The CDR3 runs to 11 residues. CDR3 sequence: CASSSSGDRYF. The CDR3, as DNA: TGTGCCAGCAGCTCCAGCGGGGATCGGTACTTC.

The J gene is TRBJ1-4, the V gene TRBV5-6; D unresolved. CDR1 is SGHDT, CDR2 YYEEEE, per germline. V was shortened by 1 base and J by 4 bases, with 8 bases between the two germline ends. The CDR3 runs 14 residues. This CDR3 is CASSLLSGNEKLFF. DNA of the CDR3: TGTGCCAGCAGCTTGCTGTCGGGTAATGAAAAACTGTTTTTT.

The chain uses TRBV18 and TRBJ2-3; no reliable D call. V dropped 3 bases and J dropped 7 bases, with 8 bases sitting between them. Germline CDR1 and CDR2: KGHSH and LQKENI. The CDR3 loop spans 12 amino acids. The CDR3: CASSPDSHTQYF. CDR3 nucleotide sequence: TGTGCCAGCTCACCCGACTCCCATACGCAGTATTTT.

The chain links TRBV5-4 to TRBJ2-1, with a weak D call TRBD1 (5 bases). The CDR3 spans 15 residues. Germline loops: CDR1 SGHNT, CDR2 YYREEE (reference sequence). Trimming removed 1 base from V and 1 base from J, with 9 bases in between. The CDR3 DNA follows: TGTGCCAGCAGCTTGCGGCAGGGTTCCTACAATGAGCAGTTCTTC. Its translation: CASSLRQGSYNEQFF.

The chain recombines TRBV10-3 with TRBJ1-6; TRBD1 matches 7 bases. The trim removed 11 bases at V and 9 bases at J, leaving 10 bases unmatched. The CDR3 runs to 13 residues. CDR1 ENHRY and CDR2 SYGVKD come from the germline V gene. The CDR3 sequence is CAATTGTSSPLHF. CDR3 DNA: TGTGCCGCTACGACAGGGACTTCTTCACCCCTCCACTTT.

The chain carries TRBV5-4 and TRBJ1-2; 7 nucleotides agree with TRBD1. Germline-derived CDR1 and CDR2 are SGHNT and YYREEE (reference sequence). This CDR3 is 14 amino acids long. The ends lost 0 bases at V and 8 bases at J; junction bases unmatched: 7. This chain's CDR3 is CASSLAQGEYGYTF. CDR3 nucleotides: TGTGCCAGCAGCTTGGCCCAGGGGGAATACGGCTACACCTTC.

This chain joins TRBV4-2 and TRBJ1-5; D may be TRBD1 (5 bases). The CDR3 is 15 residues long. V lost 1 base to trimming and J lost 3 bases, with 10 bases between them. Germline CDR1 reads LGHNA; CDR2 reads YNFKEQ. CDR3 in amino acids: CASSQGPGDNQPQHF. In DNA, the CDR3 is TGTGCCAGCAGCCAAGGACCGGGGGACAATCAGCCCCAGCATTTT.

V usage is TRBV7-9 and J usage is TRBJ2-1; 11 nucleotides align to TRBD2. J gave up 7 bases and V 2 bases, and 7 bases lay outside the gene matches. Germline V CDR1 and CDR2: SEHNR, FQNEAQ (reference sequence). CDR3 length equals 16 residues. DNA of the CDR3: TGTGCCAGCAGCTTAATCTCTAGCGGGGGGCCGAATGAGCAGTTCTTC. It codes for CASSLISSGGPNEQFF.

This chain uses TRBV15 with TRBJ1-1, with D perhaps TRBD1 (6 bases). Germline CDR1 reads LNHNV; CDR2 reads YYDKDF (reference sequence). V dropped 8 bases and J dropped 2 bases, with 15 bases sitting between them. This CDR3 is 14 amino acids long. The CDR3 DNA is TGTGCCACCGCAAGGGGGAAATTTAACACTGAAGCTTTCTTT. It specifies CATARGKFNTEAFF.

V usage is TRBV4-1 and J usage is TRBJ2-7, with D possibly being TRBD1 (6 bases). Trimming took 0 bases from V and 5 from J, leaving 20 bases between them. CDR3 length: 17 residues. Germline CDR1 reads MGHRA; CDR2 reads YSYEKL. The CDR3 DNA follows: TGCGCCAGCAGCCAAGATGGCAGGGGAAGACTTTTCCACGAGCAGTACTTC. As protein: CASSQDGRGRLFHEQYF.

This clone came up once. The chain carries TRBV9 and TRBJ2-5, with TRBD2 identical over 13 bases. CDR3 length: 16 amino acids. After removal of 0 bases from V and 3 bases from J, the junction contained 2 bases not matched to a gene. CDR1 is SGDLS and CDR2 is YYNGEE in the germline V gene. The DNA of the CDR3 is TGTGCCAGCAGCGTAGCTGGGACTAGCGGGGAAGAGACCCAGTACTTC. Translating gives CASSVAGTSGEETQYF.

The V and J genes are TRBV19 and TRBJ1-2; 9 nucleotides agree with TRBD1. Germline V gene lookup returns CDR1 LNHDA and CDR2 SQIVND (reference sequence). The V segment lost 7 bases and the J segment 6 bases; nucleotides outside the gene matches: 12. The CDR3 covers 15 residues. The CDR3 bases are TGTGCCAGTACCTATACGGCAGACAGGGGGGATGGCTACACCTTC. Translation: CASTYTADRGDGYTF.

V gene TRBV12-2 combines with J gene TRBJ1-2. TRBV12-2 is reported as a pseudogene. The CDR3 has 13 residues. CDR3 sequence (DNA): TGTGCAAGTCGCCATGTTAGCCCCTATGGCTACACCTTC. This sequence encodes CASRHVSPYGYTF.

The chain uses TRBV2 and TRBJ1-5, with D possibly TRBD1 on 5 matching bases. Per germline, CDR1 SNHLY and CDR2 FYNNEI. Trimming left V 6 bases short and J 0 bases short, with 9 bases between. The CDR3 sequence is 14 residues long. The chain's CDR3 is CASSLDSSNQPQHF. CDR3 nucleotides: TGTGCCAGCAGCCTCGACAGTAGCAATCAGCCCCAGCATTTT.

The genes are TRBV2 and TRBJ2-3; 9 bases fit TRBD2. V was pared by 6 bases and J by 3 bases, with 13 bases of the junction left unmatched. Per the germline V gene, CDR1 is SNHLY and CDR2 is FYNNEI. The CDR3 is made up of 17 amino acids. Written as DNA, the CDR3 is TGTGCCAGCAGCCCGCCTCCTGGGGCGGGGGGGACAGATACGCAGTATTTT. This codes for CASSPPPGAGGTDTQYF.

A few counts support this clone. The chain carries TRBV21-1 and TRBJ1-2. TRBV21-1 is reported as a pseudogene. The CDR3 is 13 residues long. The CDR3 loop is CASKDVLNYGYTF. In DNA, the CDR3 is TGTGCCAGCAAAGATGTACTTAACTATGGCTACACCTTC.

V is TRBV3-1 (or the pseudogene TRBV3-2) and J is TRBJ1-4; TRBD1 aligns across 7 bases. CDR1 and CDR2 from the germline V gene are LGHDT and YNNKEL (reference sequence). The CDR3 totals 17 residues. Trimming cost V 1 base and J 3 bases; bases outside gene matches: 8. The CDR3 DNA is TGTGCCAGCAGCCAAGTCCAACAGGGGAGACCTAATGAAAAACTGTTTTTT. Protein product: CASSQVQQGRPNEKLFF.

V is TRBV5-5 and J is TRBJ1-6; 10 bases match TRBD1. Germline assignment: CDR1 SGHKS and CDR2 YYEKEE (reference sequence). The J segment lost 18 bases and the V segment lost 4 bases, leaving 13 bases of the junction unmatched. This CDR3 has 14 residues. The CDR3 region is CASSQGTGDRSYHF. The CDR3 region has the DNA TGTGCCAGCAGCCAAGGGACAGGGGATCGTAGTTACCACTTT. The full variable domain, rest sourced from reference TRBV5-5 and TRBJ1-6, is DAGVTQSPTHLIKTRGQQVTLRCSPISGHKSVSWYQQVLGQGPQFIFQYYEKEERGRGNFPDRFSARQFPNYSSELNVNALLLGDSALYLCASSQGTGDRSYHFGNGTRLTVT.

This chain joins TRBV13 and TRBJ2-1, with a tentative D call TRBD1 (5 bases). Trimming shortened V by 5 bases and J by 9 bases, and 14 bases separated the two germline ends. This CDR3 comprises 13 residues. Germline V gene lookup returns CDR1 PRHDT and CDR2 FYEKMQ (reference sequence). The CDR3 spells CASSPRRDIEQFF. As DNA, the CDR3 is TGTGCCAGCAGCCCCCGCAGGGATATTGAGCAGTTCTTC.

This sequence joins TRBV24-1 and TRBJ2-3; 10 positions agree with TRBD1. CDR3 length equals 16 residues. V trimming: 4 bases; J trimming: 1 base; junction bases outside the gene matches: 4. Germline V gene data show CDR1 as KGHDR and CDR2 as SFDVKD. This CDR3 is CATSDPGTGGTDTQYF. CDR3 bases: TGTGCCACCAGTGACCCCGGGACAGGGGGCACAGATACGCAGTATTTT.

In the case of this clone: This CDR3 is also generated by other DNA sequences in the sample. This chain connects TRBV9 to TRBJ1-3; D is ambiguous. Germline loops: CDR1 SGDLS, CDR2 YYNGEE. The CDR3 totals 15 residues. V was pared by 0 bases and J by 4 bases, with 11 bases between. The CDR3 DNA reads as TGTGCCAGCAGCGTAGGCACAACCCCGGGAAACACCATATATTTT. Its protein is CASSVGTTPGNTIYF.

The chain has TRBV6-2 or TRBV6-3 and TRBJ2-3; TRBD2 aligns across 7 bases. The ends lost 4 bases at V and 1 base at J; junction bases unmatched: 5. Per the germline V gene, CDR1 is MNHEY and CDR2 is SVGEGT. The CDR3 covers 15 residues. CDR3 loop: CASSSGTKRTDTQYF. The DNA of the CDR3 is TGTGCCAGCAGTTCCGGGACTAAACGCACAGATACGCAGTATTTT.